This TCR beta chain was documented in a study of blood T cell repertoires in COVID-19 (dated by TCRdb to between 2020 and 2021). Study-wide context: Samples from collaborators originated in the United States, Italy and Spain and spanned both the acute and convalescent phases of COVID-19. The material from the prospective study consisted of cDNA or gDNA derived from T cells, B-cell-depleted T cells, or PBMCs. Deeply sampled blood TCRbeta repertoires from subjects exposed to, actively infected with, or recovered from COVID-19 were included in the dataset. The repertoires were released in a freely available public database intended as a resource for research on the immune response to SARS-CoV-2. Samples came from the ongoing ImmuneRACE study (first 160 participants) plus 1,254 subjects from 6 global collaborators. The sample metadata nearly always contained a de-identified subject ID, COVID-19 status, age in years and sex. HLA class I and class II types, where available, came from metadata supplied by the sample provider rather than from assay-based typing.

General study outcomes and caveats: Clinical and demographic metadata were provided uncurated, with the amount varying by source and participant.

A second Seattle source provided samples from volunteer blood donors who had recovered from COVID-19. The collaborating institutions used their own protocols to collect whole blood in K2EDTA tubes. For TCRbeta analysis, collaborators shipped samples as frozen whole blood, isolated PBMCs, or DNA extracted from either of those sample types. TCRbeta CDR3 regions were amplified from genomic DNA using the immunoSEQ Assay, a bias-controlled multiplex PCR. The study's processing was this. The number of nucleated cells in each sample was estimated from the amplification of reference gene primers within the assay. To quantify the absolute abundance of each unique TCRbeta CDR3 rearrangement, sequence reads were collapsed and filtered. For each sample, productive Simpson clonality was calculated as the square root of Simpson's diversity index over productive rearrangements. TCRdb provides this immuneACCESS table in a form limited to in-frame rearrangements. Some clones are lacking; in checked studies, under half of them reflect an unresolved V gene, and why the rest are absent is not known. The DNA gave D and trimming, while V, J and clone size come from that table. This sample has roughly 300,000 clones in its table, and over 70% of those were observed once. The ten largest clones take up about 1.6% of the sample.

The germline V gene specifies MNHEY as CDR1 and SVGAGI as CDR2. Trimming takes 6 bases from V and 2 bases from J, and the germline ends sit 10 bases apart. From the cysteine up to the phenylalanine, the CDR3 has a length of 13 residues. Only the CDR3 DNA is retained, 39 bases long and in frame from the first base. This clone appeared a few times. Its cognate antigen has yet to be identified. Base quality data are lacking; no much larger clone is found one base away. The source of this sequence is a woman in her forties who had recovered from COVID-19. The rearranged segments are TRBV6-5 and TRBJ1-2; the D gene cannot be named for sure. The sequenced sample was peripheral blood. The CDR3 protein sequence reads: CASSSVLNYGYTF. The nucleotide sequence is given as TGTGCCAGCAGCTCGGTCCTGAACTATGGCTACACCTTC.